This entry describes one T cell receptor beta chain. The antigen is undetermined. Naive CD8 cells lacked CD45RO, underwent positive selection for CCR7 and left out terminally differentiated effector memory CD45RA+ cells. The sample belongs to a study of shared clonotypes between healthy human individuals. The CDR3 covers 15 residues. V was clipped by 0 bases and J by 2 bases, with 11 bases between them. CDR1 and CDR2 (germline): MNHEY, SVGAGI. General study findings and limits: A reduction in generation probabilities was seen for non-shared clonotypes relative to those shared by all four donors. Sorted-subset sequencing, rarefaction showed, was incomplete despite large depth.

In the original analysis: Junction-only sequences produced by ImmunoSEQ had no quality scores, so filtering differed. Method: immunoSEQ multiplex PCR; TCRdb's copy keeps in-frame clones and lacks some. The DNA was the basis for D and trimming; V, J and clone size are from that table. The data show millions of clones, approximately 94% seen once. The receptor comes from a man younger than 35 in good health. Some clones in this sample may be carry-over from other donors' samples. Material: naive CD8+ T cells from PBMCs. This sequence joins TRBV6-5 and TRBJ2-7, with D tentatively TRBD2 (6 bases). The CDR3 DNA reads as TGTGCCAGCAGTTACTCGCCTAGCGCGACCTACGAGCAGTACTTC. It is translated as CASSYSPSATYEQYF.